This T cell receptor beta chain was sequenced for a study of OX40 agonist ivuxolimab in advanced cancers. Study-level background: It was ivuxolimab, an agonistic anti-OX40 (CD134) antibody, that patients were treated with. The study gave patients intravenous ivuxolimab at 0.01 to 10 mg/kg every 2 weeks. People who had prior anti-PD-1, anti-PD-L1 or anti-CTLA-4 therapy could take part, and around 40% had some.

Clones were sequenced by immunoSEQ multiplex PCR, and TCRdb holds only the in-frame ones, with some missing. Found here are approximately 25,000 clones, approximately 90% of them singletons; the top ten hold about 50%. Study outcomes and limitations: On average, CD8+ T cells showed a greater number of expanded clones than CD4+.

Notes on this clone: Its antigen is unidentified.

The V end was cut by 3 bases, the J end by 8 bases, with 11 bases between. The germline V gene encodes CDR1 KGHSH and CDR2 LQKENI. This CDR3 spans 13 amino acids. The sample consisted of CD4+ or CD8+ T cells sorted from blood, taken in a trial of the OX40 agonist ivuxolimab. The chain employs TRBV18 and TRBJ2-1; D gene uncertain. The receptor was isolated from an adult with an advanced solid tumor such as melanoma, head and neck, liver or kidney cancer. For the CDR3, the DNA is TGTGCCAGCTCACCTAGCCTCGGTGATGAGCAGTTCTTC. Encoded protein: CASSPSLGDEQFF.